This T cell receptor (beta chain) was sequenced for a study of blood T cells in healthy people across ages. About the research overall: Every two T cells gave about one barcoded beta molecule via template switching.

As regards this clonotype: The junction shows a germline mismatch at one end, possibly a read error.

Primers used in a second PCR of roughly 6 to 11 cycles were a sample-barcoded 5' primer and a J-beta primer mix. TCRdb fed the 5' RACE reads into MiXCR, producing one record per CDR3 protein. Of roughly 1.5 million distinct CDR3 sequences in the sample, 35% to 45% were seen once. Germline CDR1 reads MGHRA; CDR2 reads YSYEKL. The CDR3 has 14 residues. This chain joins TRBV4-1 and TRBJ2-1, with a tentative D call TRBD2 (6 bases). What was sequenced was blood. The sequence came from a woman in her late teens or twenties in good health. For the CDR3, the DNA is TGCGCCGGCAGCCAAGGCCGACTAGTGGATGAGCAGTTCTTC. Protein product: CAGSQGRLVDEQFF.